The T cell receptor beta chain under discussion was sequenced for a study of blood T cell repertoires in COVID-19. Across the whole study: Material from acute and convalescent COVID-19 was sourced from the United States, Italy and Spain.

The CDR3 contains 11 residues. V shed 1 base and J shed 8 bases, with 5 bases lying between them. Germline V CDR1 and CDR2: SEHNR, FQNEAQ (reference sequence). Original data processing: How many nucleated cells were present was estimated from reference gene primer amplification. Sequencing was performed with immunoSEQ multiplex PCR; in TCRdb, only in-frame clones are kept and a portion is missing. The V and J calls and clone size were taken over from that table, and D and trimming were inferred from the DNA. The table shows approximately 460,000 clones, with about 88% occurring only once. During active infection, Seattle patients enrolled and were then monitored through disease.

This clonotype was sampled from a man aged 18 to 29 with COVID-19, enrolled during active disease. The chain links TRBV7-9 to TRBJ1-1, with unresolved D. Specimen: peripheral blood. CDR3 region: CASSLDMEAFF. DNA for the CDR3: TGTGCCAGCAGCTTAGATATGGAAGCTTTCTTT.